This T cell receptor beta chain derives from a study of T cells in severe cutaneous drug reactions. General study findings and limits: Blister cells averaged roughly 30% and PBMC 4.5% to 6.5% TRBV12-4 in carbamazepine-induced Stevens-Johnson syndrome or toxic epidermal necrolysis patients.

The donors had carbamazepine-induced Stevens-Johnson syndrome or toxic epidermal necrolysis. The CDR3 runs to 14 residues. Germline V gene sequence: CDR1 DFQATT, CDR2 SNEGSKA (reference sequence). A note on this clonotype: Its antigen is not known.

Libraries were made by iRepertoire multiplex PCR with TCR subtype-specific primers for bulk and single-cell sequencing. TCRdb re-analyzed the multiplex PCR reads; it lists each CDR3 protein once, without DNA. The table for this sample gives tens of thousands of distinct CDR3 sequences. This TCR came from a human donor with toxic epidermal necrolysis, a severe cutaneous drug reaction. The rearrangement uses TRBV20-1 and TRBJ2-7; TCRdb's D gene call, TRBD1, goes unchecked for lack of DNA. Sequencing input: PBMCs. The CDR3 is CSARDYQGAYEQYF.